A single sample is the source of the 23 T cell receptor beta chains below, sequenced in a study of regulatory T cells in long-lasting Graves disease. In building TCR beta libraries, iRepertoire HTBI primers were used together with Arm-PCR of CDR3 regions. Each CDR3 protein is one row after TCRdb ran MiXCR on the multiplex PCR reads. The repertoire holds some 500,000 distinct CDR3 sequences, about 13% seen once, with roughly a tenth in the top ten. Time point defined: newly diagnosed GD, antithyroid drugs for less than 3 months. PBMC RNA served as the TCR library source. Separately, the same data were catalogued under a study of T cells in Graves' hyperthyroidism and ophthalmopathy.

Sequencing was performed on peripheral blood mononuclear cells (PBMCs), taken at new diagnosis, from a patient treated with antithyroid drugs. The receptors originated from a man aged 25 to 45 with Graves disease.

This clonotype was seen at least ten times. V is TRBV18 and J is TRBJ1-4; D unclear. Germline values: CDR1 KGHSH, CDR2 LQKENI. The V end was cut by 3 bases, the J end by 6 bases, with 8 bases between. The CDR3 spans 13 residues. For the CDR3, the DNA is TGTGCCAGCTCACCGCGACGAGATGAAAAACTGTTTTTT. Translation: CASSPRRDEKLFF.

There are a few counts of this clonotype. V usage is TRBV5-1 and J usage is TRBJ2-2, with 8 bases aligning to TRBD1. With 2 bases clipped from V and 6 bases from J, the junction kept 15 bases outside the gene matches. CDR1 SGHRS and CDR2 YFSETQ come from the germline V gene. CDR3 length: 18 amino acids. The CDR3 DNA reads TGCGCCAGCAGCTTCAGACAGGGGCCGCCCTCTACCCCCGGGGAGCTGTTTTTT. It yields the protein CASSFRQGPPSTPGELFF.

A few counts support this clonotype. The chain uses TRBV5-1 and TRBJ1-1, with 8 bases fitting TRBD1. V lost 5 bases to trimming and J lost 5 bases; unmatched junction nucleotides: 14. The CDR3 length is 16 residues. CDR1 SGHRS and CDR2 YFSETQ come from the germline V gene. The CDR3 loop reads CASRLAQGARETEAFF. As DNA, the CDR3 is TGCGCCAGCAGATTAGCGCAGGGGGCGCGGGAGACTGAAGCTTTCTTT.

In this sample, this clonotype turned up many times. The chain has TRBV12-5 and TRBJ1-3; D is unresolved. The CDR3 is made up of 16 amino acids. The germline V and J ends were trimmed by 2 bases and 0 bases, with 11 bases remaining between them. The germline gives CDR1 LGHNT, CDR2 FRNRAP. This chain's CDR3 is CASGLTPGFSGNTIYF. In DNA form, the CDR3 reads TGTGCTAGTGGTTTGACTCCAGGATTCTCTGGAAACACCATATATTTT.

This clonotype was detected ten times or more. The chain links TRBV7-9 to TRBJ2-5; no reliable D call. This CDR3 is built from 14 residues. Trimming pared 2 bases from V and 5 bases from J, leaving 12 bases between. Germline V gene data show CDR1 as SEHNR and CDR2 as FQNEAQ (reference sequence). CDR3 protein: CASSLFLRSETQYF. For the CDR3, the DNA is TGTGCCAGCAGCTTATTCTTGCGTTCGGAGACCCAGTACTTC.

There are many counts of this clonotype. This chain uses TRBV6-1 with TRBJ1-1, with TRBD1 identical over 9 bases. V lost 7 bases, J lost 0 bases, and 12 bases stayed unmatched. This CDR3 is built from 17 residues. Germline CDR1 reads MNHNS; CDR2 reads SASEGT. In DNA form, the CDR3 reads TGTGCCAGCACACTAGGGACAGGGAGACTCATGAACACTGAAGCTTTCTTT. Translating it yields CASTLGTGRLMNTEAFF.

This clonotype was detected many times. The V gene is TRBV27, the J gene TRBJ2-7; TRBD1 matches at 7 bases. The germline gives CDR1 MNHEY, CDR2 SMNVEV (reference sequence). This CDR3 contains 16 residues. V trimming: 4 bases; J trimming: 2 bases; junction bases outside the gene matches: 11. CDR3 DNA: TGTGCCAGCAGTTCCCGGGGACAGTTAGTGGCCTACGAGCAGTACTTC. This encodes CASSSRGQLVAYEQYF.

In its sample, this clonotype was seen many times. The V call is TRBV10-3, the J call TRBJ2-1, with TRBD2 identical over 11 bases. With 6 bases clipped from V and 2 bases from J, the junction kept 3 bases outside the gene matches. Germline CDR1 is ENHRY and CDR2 is SYGVKD. This CDR3 has 15 residues. This CDR3 reads CAIRLAGVPYNEQFF. The CDR3 nucleotides read TGTGCCATCAGACTAGCGGGAGTACCCTACAATGAGCAGTTCTTC.

This clonotype was detected many times. DNA of the CDR3: TGTGCCAGCAGCCGAGGGAGGAACACTGAAGCTTTCTTT. This sequence encodes CASSRGRNTEAFF. J is TRBJ1-1 and V is TRBV5-8; D call uncertain. Trimming took off 4 bases at V and 1 base at J, with 8 bases between the two ends. From germline, CDR1 is SGHTS and CDR2 YDEGEE. The CDR3 has 13 residues. The variable domain in full, with the rest retrieved from reference TRBV5-8 and TRBJ1-1, is EAGVTQSPTHLIKTRGQQATLRCSPISGHTSVYWYQQALGLGLQFLLWYDEGEERNRGNFPPRFSGRQFPNYSSELNVNALELEDSALYLCASSRGRNTEAFFGQGTRLTVV.

This clonotype has a handful of counts. This chain joins TRBV27 and TRBJ2-7; weak D call: TRBD1 (6 bases). Germline assignment: CDR1 MNHEY and CDR2 SMNVEV (reference sequence). This CDR3 has 12 amino acids. Trimming pared 6 bases from V and 2 bases from J, leaving 8 bases between. The CDR3 DNA reads TGTGCCAGCAGACAGGGTCCCTACGAGCAGTACTTC. The encoded protein is CASRQGPYEQYF.

This clonotype was found many times. The gene calls are TRBV6-1 and TRBJ1-1, with a tentative D call TRBD1 (6 bases). The V gene's germline CDR1 is MNHNS and CDR2 SASEGT. This CDR3 comprises 14 residues. The ends were cut back, 2 bases at V and 4 bases at J, with 11 bases in the middle. DNA of the CDR3: TGTGCCAGCAGTGAACGGGGGGCGACCACTGAAGCTTTCTTT. This codes for CASSERGATTEAFF.

The chain has TRBV11-1 and TRBJ2-2, with D possibly matching TRBD1 (6 bases). V gave up 5 bases and J gave up 6 bases, with 19 bases separating them. The V gene's germline CDR1 is SGHAT and CDR2 FQDESV (reference sequence). The CDR3 sequence is 16 residues long. This CDR3 reads CASSPIRDIGAGELFF. The CDR3 nucleotides read TGTGCCAGCAGCCCGATTAGGGACATCGGCGCCGGGGAGCTGTTTTTT.

This clonotype was seen at least ten times. The chain links TRBV6-1 to TRBJ1-1; TRBD1 agrees at 8 bases. V shed 6 bases, J shed 6 bases, and the junction held 12 bases outside the gene matches. In germline, CDR1 is MNHNS, CDR2 SASEGT. This CDR3 is built from 15 residues. The CDR3: CASSTTGTGFPEAFF. The CDR3 DNA reads TGTGCCAGCAGCACGACCGGGACAGGTTTCCCTGAAGCTTTCTTT.

This clonotype was found many times. The chain employs TRBV6-1 and TRBJ2-3, with 10 nucleotides matching TRBD2. The V gene's germline CDR1 is MNHNS and CDR2 SASEGT. The CDR3 spans 14 residues. Trimming cost V 6 bases and J 3 bases; bases outside gene matches: 3. This CDR3 reads CASRGLAITDTQYF. The CDR3 DNA follows: TGTGCCAGCAGGGGACTAGCGATTACAGATACGCAGTATTTT.

This clonotype was seen repeatedly, ten times or more. The J gene is TRBJ2-3, the V gene TRBV27; a possible D gene is TRBD2 (6 bases). The V gene's germline CDR1 is MNHEY and CDR2 SMNVEV (reference sequence). This CDR3 has 17 residues. Trimming stripped 6 bases from V and 2 bases from J, with 21 bases between. The DNA of the CDR3 is TGTGCCAGCAGCGTCTACCCGCGGGACCGACTCACAGATACGCAGTATTTT. Encoded protein: CASSVYPRDRLTDTQYF.

The chain joins TRBV4-1 to TRBJ1-5; a possible D gene is TRBD1 (6 bases). Trimming took off 4 bases at V and 7 bases at J, with 14 bases between the two ends. CDR1 and CDR2 (germline): MGHRA, YSYEKL. The CDR3 totals 14 residues. CDR3 region: CASSPQGMGQPQHF. In DNA form, the CDR3 reads TGCGCCAGCAGCCCACAGGGTATGGGACAGCCCCAGCATTTT.

Concerning this clonotype itself: It is likely a read error: a sequence one base away is far more abundant. This sequence joins TRBV7-2 and TRBJ2-5, with D tentatively TRBD1 or TRBD2 (5 bases each). The DNA end favors TRBJ2-1, so the J call may be wrong. This CDR3 comprises 13 residues. Germline lookup yields CDR1 SGHTA and CDR2 FQGNSA. CDR3 DNA sequence: TGTGCCAGCAGCATAGACAGACTATCGGAGCAGTTCTTC. It translates to CASSIDRLSEQFF.

This sequence joins TRBV3-1 and TRBJ2-7; maybe TRBD2 (8 bases). The V gene lost 5 bases and the J gene lost 5 bases, with 19 bases spanning the gap. The CDR3 spans 15 residues. Germline V gene data show CDR1 as LGHDT and CDR2 as YNNKEL (reference sequence). CDR3 residues: CASSFPGGGRDEQYF. In DNA form, the CDR3 reads TGTGCCAGCAGCTTCCCGGGAGGGGGCCGGGACGAGCAGTACTTC.

This clonotype was found many times. The rearrangement links TRBV11-3 to TRBJ2-3; the D call may be TRBD1 or TRBD2 (5 bases each). Germline loops: CDR1 SGHNT, CDR2 YENEEA. V shed 5 bases and J shed 1 base, with 16 bases lying between them. The CDR3 has 16 amino acids. The CDR3 reads CASSQNGAGRTDTQYF. For the CDR3, the DNA is TGTGCCAGCAGCCAAAACGGGGCAGGACGCACAGATACGCAGTATTTT.

Only a few counts were recorded for this clonotype. The chain couples TRBV27 to TRBJ1-4, with D hard to call. This CDR3 comprises 15 residues. Trimming pared 2 bases from V and 0 bases from J, leaving 7 bases between. Germline CDR1 reads MNHEY; CDR2 reads SMNVEV (reference sequence). CDR3: CASSLVPSTNEKLFF. In nucleotides, the CDR3 is TGTGCCAGCAGTTTAGTGCCGTCAACTAATGAAAAACTGTTTTTT.

Regarding this clonotype: One base away lies a much larger clone, so this may be a sequencing read error. The chain combines TRBV11-2 with TRBJ1-2, with D perhaps TRBD1 (5 bases). Trimming left V 5 bases short and J 5 bases short, with 21 bases between. Germline-derived CDR1 and CDR2 are SGHAT and FQNNGV. The CDR3 is made up of 16 amino acids. Here the CDR3 reads CASSPDGAGNGYGYTF. CDR3 DNA sequence: TGTGCCAGCAGCCCCGATGGGGCAGGGAACGGTTATGGCTACACCTTC. The full variable domain, its missing parts supplied by reference TRBV11-2 and TRBJ1-2, is EAGVAQSPRYKIIEKRQSVAFWCNPISGHATLYWYQQILGQGPKLLIQFQNNGVVDDSQLPKDRFSAERLKGVDSTLKIQPAKLEDSAVYLCASSPDGAGNGYGYTFGSGTRLTVV.

The rearrangement uses TRBV27 and TRBJ2-5; 8 bases match TRBD2. The trim removed 4 bases at V and 5 bases at J, leaving 12 bases unmatched. The CDR3 runs 16 residues. CDR1 is MNHEY, CDR2 SMNVEV, per germline (reference sequence). The CDR3 is CASSSTTGRASETQYF. CDR3 nucleotide sequence: TGTGCCAGCAGTTCTACGACCGGGAGGGCATCGGAGACCCAGTACTTC.

This clonotype was detected a few times. V gene TRBV5-4 combines with J gene TRBJ1-2; D is unclear. V lost 3 bases, J lost 4 bases, and 7 bases lay in between. The CDR3 is 12 residues long. The germline V gene has CDR1 SGHNT and CDR2 YYREEE (reference sequence). The CDR3 bases are TGTGCCAGCAGCTCAGAGTCCTATGGCTACACCTTC. It specifies CASSSESYGYTF.